The rows below give T cell receptor beta chains drawn from one sample of a study of blood T cell repertoires in COVID-19. Sequenced by immunoSEQ multiplex PCR; TCRdb stores in-frame clones only, minus some. The data hold about 73,000 clones, with 83% observed a single time. What was sequenced was peripheral blood. The receptors originated from a man between 50 and 59 years old with active COVID-19. Both conserved end residues are part of each CDR3. The D gene is left open where the match is weak. Only part of the rows carry a size: once, few, many, or a class if the clone is expanded.

v_gene: TRBV29-1
j_gene: TRBJ1-5
abundance: NA
d_gene: NA
CDR3aa: CSVGSGNQPQHF
CDR3nt: TGCAGCGTTGGGTCAGGGAATCAGCCCCAGCATTTT

v_gene: TRBV5-1
j_gene: TRBJ2-2
abundance: NA
d_gene: TRBD1
CDR3aa: CASSLGTGETGELFF
CDR3nt: TGCGCCAGCAGCTTGGGAACAGGGGAAACCGGGGAGCTGTTTTTT

v_gene: TRBV2
j_gene: TRBJ2-5
abundance: NA
d_gene: NA
CDR3aa: CASRPGTTQETQYF
CDR3nt: TGTGCCAGCCGCCCCGGTACTACCCAAGAGACCCAGTACTTC

v_gene: TRBV18
j_gene: TRBJ2-3
abundance: NA
d_gene: NA
CDR3aa: CASSQAGGPADTQYF
CDR3nt: TGTGCCAGCTCCCAGGCCGGGGGTCCGGCAGATACGCAGTATTTT

v_gene: TRBV7-3
j_gene: TRBJ2-3
abundance: once
d_gene: TRBD2
CDR3aa: CASSLREALTDTQYF
CDR3nt: TGTGCCAGCAGCTTGCGGGAGGCCCTCACAGATACGCAGTATTTT

v_gene: TRBV18
j_gene: TRBJ2-7
abundance: NA
d_gene: NA
CDR3aa: CASSRRDTNYEQYF
CDR3nt: TGTGCCAGCTCACGCCGGGACACGAACTACGAGCAGTACTTC

v_gene: TRBV3-1/TRBV3-2
j_gene: TRBJ2-3
abundance: NA
d_gene: NA
CDR3aa: CASSPHLRASGTDTQYF
CDR3nt: TGTGCCAGCAGCCCGCATCTTCGGGCTAGCGGCACAGATACGCAGTATTTT

v_gene: TRBV6-4
j_gene: TRBJ2-2
abundance: NA
d_gene: TRBD1
CDR3aa: CASTSRGTGTTNTGELFF
CDR3nt: TGTGCCAGCACGAGCCGAGGGACAGGCACTACGAACACCGGGGAGCTGTTTTTT

v_gene: TRBV5-1
j_gene: TRBJ1-4
abundance: NA
d_gene: NA
CDR3aa: CASSTDSRNEKLFF
CDR3nt: TGCGCCAGCAGCACTGACAGCCGGAATGAAAAACTGTTTTTT

v_gene: TRBV10-3
j_gene: TRBJ2-7
abundance: NA
d_gene: NA
CDR3aa: CAISEGLGRVGYEQYF
CDR3nt: TGTGCCATCAGTGAAGGTTTGGGCAGGGTGGGGTACGAGCAGTACTTC

v_gene: TRBV2
j_gene: TRBJ2-1
abundance: NA
d_gene: TRBD2
CDR3aa: CASIPSRLAENEQFF
CDR3nt: TGTGCCAGCATCCCCTCCCGGCTAGCGGAAAATGAGCAGTTCTTC

v_gene: TRBV19
j_gene: TRBJ2-3
abundance: NA
d_gene: TRBD2
CDR3aa: CASSIGRLAGGRGDTQYF
CDR3nt: TGTGCCAGTAGTATCGGGCGGCTAGCGGGGGGCCGAGGAGATACGCAGTATTTT

v_gene: TRBV4-1
j_gene: TRBJ1-5
abundance: few
d_gene: NA
CDR3aa: CASSQALQDNQPQHF
CDR3nt: TGCGCCAGCAGCCAAGCGCTGCAGGACAATCAGCCCCAGCATTTT

v_gene: TRBV25-1
j_gene: TRBJ2-5
abundance: NA
d_gene: NA
CDR3aa: CASSELAGRFETQYF
CDR3nt: TGTGCCAGCAGTGAACTGGCAGGGAGGTTCGAGACCCAGTACTTC

v_gene: TRBV6-6
j_gene: TRBJ2-2
abundance: few
d_gene: NA
CDR3aa: CASSLTQAGELFF
CDR3nt: TGTGCCAGCAGCCTAACCCAGGCCGGGGAGCTGTTTTTT

v_gene: TRBV19
j_gene: TRBJ1-1
abundance: NA
d_gene: TRBD1
CDR3aa: CASSIRGGRMNTEAFF
CDR3nt: TGTGCCAGTAGTATAAGAGGGGGCCGAATGAACACTGAAGCTTTCTTT

v_gene: TRBV14
j_gene: TRBJ2-1
abundance: NA
d_gene: NA
CDR3aa: CASSQDMTARPSGNEQFF
CDR3nt: TGTGCCAGCAGCCAAGATATGACTGCCAGACCCAGCGGCAATGAGCAGTTCTTC

v_gene: TRBV7-7
j_gene: TRBJ2-7
abundance: NA
d_gene: TRBD1
CDR3aa: CASSNAGTGSYEQYF
CDR3nt: TGTGCTAGCAGCAATGCCGGGACAGGGAGCTACGAGCAGTACTTC

v_gene: TRBV4-1
j_gene: TRBJ1-4
abundance: NA
d_gene: NA
CDR3aa: CASSYWRGEKLFF
CDR3nt: TGCGCCAGCAGCTACTGGAGGGGTGAAAAACTGTTTTTT

v_gene: TRBV7-3
j_gene: TRBJ2-1
abundance: NA
d_gene: TRBD2
CDR3aa: CASSQTGGPSNEQFF
CDR3nt: TGTGCCAGCAGCCAGACGGGGGGGCCCTCCAATGAGCAGTTCTTC

v_gene: TRBV7-8
j_gene: TRBJ2-1
abundance: NA
d_gene: TRBD2
CDR3aa: CASRPVSGRSYNEQFF
CDR3nt: TGTGCCAGCAGACCCGTTAGCGGGAGGTCCTACAATGAGCAGTTCTTC

v_gene: TRBV11-2
j_gene: TRBJ2-2
abundance: once
d_gene: TRBD1
CDR3aa: CASSLDLGGAWTGELFF
CDR3nt: TGTGCCAGCAGCTTAGATCTAGGGGGCGCTTGGACCGGGGAGCTGTTTTTT

v_gene: TRBV6-5
j_gene: TRBJ1-1
abundance: NA
d_gene: NA
CDR3aa: CASSYYRAGTEAFF
CDR3nt: TGTGCCAGCAGTTACTACAGGGCGGGCACTGAAGCTTTCTTT